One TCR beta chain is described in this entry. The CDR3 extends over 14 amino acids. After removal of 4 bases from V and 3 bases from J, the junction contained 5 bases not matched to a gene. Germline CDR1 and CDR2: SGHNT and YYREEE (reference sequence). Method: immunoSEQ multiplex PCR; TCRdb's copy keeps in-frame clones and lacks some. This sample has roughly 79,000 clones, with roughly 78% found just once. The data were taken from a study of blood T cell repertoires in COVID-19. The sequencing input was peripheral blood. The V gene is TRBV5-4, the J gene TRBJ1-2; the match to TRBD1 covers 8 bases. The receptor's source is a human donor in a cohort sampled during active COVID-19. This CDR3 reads CASSRTGSDYGYTF. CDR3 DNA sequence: TGTGCCAGCAGCCGGACAGGGTCGGACTATGGCTACACCTTC.